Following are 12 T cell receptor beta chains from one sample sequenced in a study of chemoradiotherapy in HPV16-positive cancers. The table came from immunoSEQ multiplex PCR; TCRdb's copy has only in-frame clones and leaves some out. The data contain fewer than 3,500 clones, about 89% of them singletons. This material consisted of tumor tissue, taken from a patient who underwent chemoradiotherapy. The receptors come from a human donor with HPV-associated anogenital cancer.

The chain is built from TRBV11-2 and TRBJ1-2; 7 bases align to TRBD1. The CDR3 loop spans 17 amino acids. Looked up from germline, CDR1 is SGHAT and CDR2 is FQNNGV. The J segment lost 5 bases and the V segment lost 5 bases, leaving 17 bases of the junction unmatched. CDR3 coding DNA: TGTGCCAGCAGCCCCCGACAGGGACCCGATAGTTTATATGGCTACACCTTC. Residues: CASSPRQGPDSLYGYTF.

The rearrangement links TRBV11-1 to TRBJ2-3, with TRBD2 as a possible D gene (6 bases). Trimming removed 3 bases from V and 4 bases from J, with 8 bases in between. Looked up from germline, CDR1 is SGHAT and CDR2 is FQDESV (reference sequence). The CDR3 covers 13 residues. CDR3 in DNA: TGTGCCAGCAGCTTTCCGGGGGCAGATACGCAGTATTTT. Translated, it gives CASSFPGADTQYF. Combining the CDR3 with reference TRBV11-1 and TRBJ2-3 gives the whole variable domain EAEVAQSPRYKITEKSQAVAFWCDPISGHATLYWYRQILGQGPELLVQFQDESVVDDSQLPKDRFSAERLKGVDSTLKIQPAELGDSAMYLCASSFPGADTQYFGPGTRLTVL.

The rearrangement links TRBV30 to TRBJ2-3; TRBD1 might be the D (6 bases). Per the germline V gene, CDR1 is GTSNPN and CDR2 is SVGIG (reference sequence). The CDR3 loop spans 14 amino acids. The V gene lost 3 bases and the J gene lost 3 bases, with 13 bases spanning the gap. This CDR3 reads CAWRPQGNTDTQYF. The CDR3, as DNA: TGTGCCTGGAGGCCACAGGGTAATACAGATACGCAGTATTTT.

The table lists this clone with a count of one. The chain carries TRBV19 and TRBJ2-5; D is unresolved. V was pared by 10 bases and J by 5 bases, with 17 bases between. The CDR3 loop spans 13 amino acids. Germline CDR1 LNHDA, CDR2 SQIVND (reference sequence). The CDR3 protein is CATETRMGETQYF. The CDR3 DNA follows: TGTGCCACCGAGACGCGGATGGGGGAGACCCAGTACTTC.

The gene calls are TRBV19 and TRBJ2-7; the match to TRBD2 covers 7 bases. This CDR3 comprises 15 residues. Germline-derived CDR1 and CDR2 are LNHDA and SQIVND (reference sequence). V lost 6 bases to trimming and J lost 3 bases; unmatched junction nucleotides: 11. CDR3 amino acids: CASRSLASGYYEQYF. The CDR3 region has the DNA TGTGCCAGTAGATCTCTGGCTAGCGGATACTACGAGCAGTACTTC.

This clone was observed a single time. CDR3 sequence: CASSPTSGKPTGELFF. CDR3 DNA: TGTGCCAGCAGCCCGACTAGCGGGAAACCAACCGGGGAGCTGTTTTTT. The J gene is TRBJ2-2, the V gene TRBV7-3; TRBD2 agrees at 11 bases. Looked up from germline, CDR1 is SGHTA and CDR2 is FQGTGA. J gave up 5 bases and V 5 bases, and 7 bases lay outside the gene matches. CDR3 length equals 16 residues. Full variable domain (missing parts from reference TRBV7-3 and TRBJ2-2): GAGVSQTPSNKVTEKGKYVELRCDPISGHTALYWYRQSLGQGPEFLIYFQGTGAADDSGLPNDRFFAVRPEGSVSTLKIQRTERGDSAVYLCASSPTSGKPTGELFFGEGSRLTVL.

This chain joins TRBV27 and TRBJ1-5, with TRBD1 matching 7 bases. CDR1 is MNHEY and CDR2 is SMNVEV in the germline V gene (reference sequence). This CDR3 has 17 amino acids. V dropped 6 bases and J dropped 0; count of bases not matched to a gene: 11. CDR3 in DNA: TGTGCCAGCAGAAAGGTAGCCGGGACAGTTAGCAATCAGCCCCAGCATTTT. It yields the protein CASRKVAGTVSNQPQHF.

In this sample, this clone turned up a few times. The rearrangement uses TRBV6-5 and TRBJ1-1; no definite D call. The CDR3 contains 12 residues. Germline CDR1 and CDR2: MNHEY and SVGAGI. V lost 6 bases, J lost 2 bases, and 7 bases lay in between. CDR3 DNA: TGTGCCAGCAGGCGCGTTAACACTGAAGCTTTCTTT. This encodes CASRRVNTEAFF.

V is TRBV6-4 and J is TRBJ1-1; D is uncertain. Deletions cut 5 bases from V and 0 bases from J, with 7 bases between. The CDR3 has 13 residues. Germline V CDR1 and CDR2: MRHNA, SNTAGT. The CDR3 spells CASSSEVNTEAFF. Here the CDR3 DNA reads TGTGCCAGCAGTTCGGAGGTGAACACTGAAGCTTTCTTT.

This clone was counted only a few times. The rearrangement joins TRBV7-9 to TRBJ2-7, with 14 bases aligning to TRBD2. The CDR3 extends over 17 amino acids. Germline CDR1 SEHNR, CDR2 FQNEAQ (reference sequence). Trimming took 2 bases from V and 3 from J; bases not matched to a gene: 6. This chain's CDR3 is CASSLPIGTSGSYEQYF. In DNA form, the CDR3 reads TGTGCCAGCAGCTTACCAATCGGGACTAGCGGGAGCTACGAGCAGTACTTC.

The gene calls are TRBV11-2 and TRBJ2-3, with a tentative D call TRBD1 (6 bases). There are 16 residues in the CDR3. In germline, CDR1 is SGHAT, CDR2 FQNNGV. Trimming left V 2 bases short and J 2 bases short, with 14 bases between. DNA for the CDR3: TGTGCCAGCAGCTTAATTTCGGGACACCCCACAGATACGCAGTATTTT. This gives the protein CASSLISGHPTDTQYF.

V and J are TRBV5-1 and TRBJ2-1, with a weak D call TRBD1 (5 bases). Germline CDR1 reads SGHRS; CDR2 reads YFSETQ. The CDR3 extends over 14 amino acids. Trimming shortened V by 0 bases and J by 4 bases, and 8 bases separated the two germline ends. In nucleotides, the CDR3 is TGCGCCAGCAGCTTGGCCGCAGGGTACAATGAGCAGTTCTTC. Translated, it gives CASSLAAGYNEQFF.